A single sample gave rise to the 8 T cell receptor beta chains below, sequenced in a study of shared clonotypes between healthy human individuals. The data were produced by immunoSEQ multiplex PCR, yet TCRdb's version contains in-frame clones alone and is incomplete. The table has some 2,000,000 clones, 85% to 95% seen once. Sequencing was performed on naive CD4+ T cells sorted from blood. The subset was: CD45RA+ positively selected. These receptors were collected from a man aged 18 to 30 in good health.

This clone was observed a few times. This chain uses TRBV5-1 with TRBJ1-2; D is possibly TRBD1 (6 bases). CDR1 and CDR2 from the germline V gene are SGHRS and YFSETQ. V was cut by 2 bases and J by 6 bases, with 8 bases left in between. This CDR3 is 12 amino acids long. The CDR3 bases are TGCGCCAGCAGCTTCCCAGGGGATGGCTACACCTTC. This translates into CASSFPGDGYTF. Full variable domain (outside the CDR3, taken from reference TRBV5-1 and TRBJ1-2): KAGVTQTPRYLIKTRGQQVTLSCSPISGHRSVSWYQQTPGQGLQFLFEYFSETQRNKGNFPGRFSGRQFSNSRSEMNVSTLELGDSALYLCASSFPGDGYTFGSGTRLTVV.

The chain has TRBV6-1 and TRBJ2-3, with TRBD2 matching over 11 bases. V was pared by 6 bases and J by 2 bases, with 4 bases of the junction left unmatched. Germline V gene data show CDR1 as MNHNS and CDR2 as SASEGT. The CDR3 runs 15 residues. The CDR3 here is CASSDSGRDTDTQYF. The CDR3 nucleotides read TGTGCCAGCAGCGATAGCGGGAGGGACACAGATACGCAGTATTTT.

This rearrangement joins TRBV2 to TRBJ2-2; 7 bases agree with TRBD1. CDR1 SNHLY and CDR2 FYNNEI come from the germline V gene. V lost 7 bases, J lost 0 bases, and 11 bases stayed unmatched. This CDR3 is built from 17 residues. Here the CDR3 reads CASTGQVLLSNTGELFF. DNA for the CDR3: TGTGCCAGCACCGGACAGGTCCTTCTATCGAACACCGGGGAGCTGTTTTTT.

In the case of this clone: This same CDR3 is encoded by further DNA sequences in the sample. The chain combines TRBV5-4 with TRBJ1-4; D remains ambiguous. The V gene's germline CDR1 is SGHNT and CDR2 YYREEE (reference sequence). CDR3 length: 14 amino acids. V was pared by 0 bases and J by 0 bases, with 3 bases between. CDR3 amino acids: CASSLGTTNEKLFF. The CDR3 nucleotides read TGTGCCAGCAGCTTGGGAACAACTAATGAAAAACTGTTTTTT.

The V and J genes are TRBV7-2 and TRBJ2-5; D gene uncertain. The CDR3 is 15 amino acids. Germline values: CDR1 SGHTA, CDR2 FQGNSA. V was shortened by 2 bases and J by 3 bases, with 13 bases between the two germline ends. The CDR3 protein is CASSLPRLVEETQYF. CDR3 bases: TGTGCCAGCAGCTTACCCCGGTTGGTCGAAGAGACCCAGTACTTC.

The chain recombines TRBV5-5 with TRBJ2-3, with D uncertain. The CDR3 runs to 14 residues. Trimming took off 1 base at V and 5 bases at J, with 11 bases between the two ends. CDR1 SGHKS and CDR2 YYEKEE come from the germline V gene (reference sequence). The CDR3 sequence: CASSLSAALDTQYF. The CDR3 DNA follows: TGTGCCAGCAGCTTGTCCGCCGCGTTAGATACGCAGTATTTT. Combining the CDR3 with reference TRBV5-5 and TRBJ2-3 gives the whole variable domain DAGVTQSPTHLIKTRGQQVTLRCSPISGHKSVSWYQQVLGQGPQFIFQYYEKEERGRGNFPDRFSARQFPNYSSELNVNALLLGDSALYLCASSLSAALDTQYFGPGTRLTVL.

V and J are TRBV10-3 and TRBJ2-5; 8 positions agree with TRBD1. The CDR3 extends over 13 amino acids. Germline V gives CDR1 ENHRY, CDR2 SYGVKD. V was clipped by 6 bases and J by 4 bases; unmatched bases: 4. CDR3 sequence reads: CAIRQGAGETQYF. CDR3 in DNA: TGTGCCATCAGGCAGGGGGCTGGAGAGACCCAGTACTTC.

For this clone: Distinct nucleotide sequences in the sample also encode this CDR3. The chain couples TRBV30 to TRBJ1-2, with D unclear. V dropped 0 bases and J dropped 4 bases, with 9 bases sitting between them. The CDR3 extends over 13 amino acids. Germline V lookup: CDR1 GTSNPN, CDR2 SVGIG (reference sequence). CDR3 residues: CAWSVLGTYGYTF. The DNA for the CDR3 is TGTGCCTGGAGTGTACTCGGAACCTATGGCTACACCTTC.